The entry below gives a single T cell receptor (beta chain) sequence along with its context. Its target is unknown. Sequenced by immunoSEQ multiplex PCR; TCRdb stores in-frame clones only, minus some. Altogether 95,000 to 120,000 clones are present, 88% being singletons, with the ten largest covering roughly 6.7%. This sample is drawn from a study of T cell responses to AZD1222 COVID-19 vaccine. Study results and limitations: An increase in Spike-specific TCR breadth and depth was observed after two AZD1222 doses. Reportedly, nearly half of unique spike TCRs recognized epitopes outside B.1.351/B.1.1.7 mutations. The study sampled repertoires only after the peak T cell response.

Germline assignment: CDR1 LNHDA and CDR2 SQIVND (reference sequence). Trimming cost V 7 bases and J 2 bases, with 15 bases left between them. The CDR3 spans 15 residues. The chain couples TRBV19 to TRBJ1-3; D may be TRBD1 (5 bases). The sample in question was peripheral blood, obtained 28 days after the second AZD1222 dose. The sequence was obtained from an adult who received the AZD1222 COVID-19 vaccine. DNA for the CDR3: TGTGCCAGTACGGTCCAGGGATCAGCTGGAAACACCATATATTTT. Translated, it gives CASTVQGSAGNTIYF.